A single sample gave rise to the 7 T cell receptor beta chains below, sequenced in a study of blood T cell repertoires in COVID-19. Libraries were prepared by immunoSEQ multiplex PCR; TCRdb keeps only in-frame clonotypes and omits some of them. The sample includes about 130,000 clones, approximately 80% of them seen just once. The sample comprised peripheral blood. These TCRs come from an elderly man with acute or convalescent COVID-19.

The V and J genes are TRBV3-1 (or the pseudogene TRBV3-2) and TRBJ2-5, with D possibly being TRBD2 (5 bases). Trimming took 0 bases from V and 1 from J, leaving 24 bases between them. Germline V gene sequence: CDR1 LGHDT, CDR2 YNNKEL (reference sequence). CDR3 length equals 20 residues. The CDR3 DNA reads as TGTGCCAGCAGCCAAGAAGCGGCGGGCCCTGTAGTATCTTTCCAAGAGACCCAGTACTTC. This sequence encodes CASSQEAAGPVVSFQETQYF.

This clone was observed a single time. The chain couples TRBV6-4 to TRBJ2-3; 7 bases are a match to TRBD2. The length of the CDR3 is 16 residues. The V and J ends lost 0 bases and 0 bases, in that order; junction bases with no gene match: 3. Germline-derived CDR1 and CDR2 are MRHNA and SNTAGT. The CDR3 loop reads CASSDSQAGSTDTQYF. CDR3 sequence (DNA): TGTGCCAGCAGTGACTCCCAAGCGGGGAGCACAGATACGCAGTATTTT.

A few counts support this clone. The chain links TRBV5-4 to TRBJ2-2, with 7 bases that match TRBD1. CDR1 SGHNT and CDR2 YYREEE come from the germline V gene (reference sequence). V lost 5 bases and J lost 2; bases outside the gene matches: 9. This CDR3 contains 16 residues. CDR3 in amino acids: CASSSGQARNTGELFF. CDR3 DNA: TGTGCCAGCAGTTCTGGACAGGCAAGAAACACCGGGGAGCTGTTTTTT.

The rearrangement uses TRBV7-9 and TRBJ2-7; TRBD1 might be the D (6 bases). CDR1 and CDR2 from the germline V gene are SEHNR and FQNEAQ (reference sequence). Trimming removed 8 bases at V and 3 bases at J, with 14 bases between. This CDR3 spans 13 amino acids. CDR3 nucleotides: TGTGCCAGCCGTGGGGGCAGGGGCTACGAGCAGTACTTC. This translates into CASRGGRGYEQYF.

This clone occurred a few times. DNA of the CDR3: TGTGCCAGCAACGCGGGGGGGCCCGATACGCAGTATTTT. This encodes CASNAGGPDTQYF. V usage is TRBV28 and J usage is TRBJ2-3, with 9 bases matching TRBD2. Germline V gene lookup returns CDR1 MDHEN and CDR2 SYDVKM. CDR3 length equals 13 residues. The junction had 5 bases not matched to a gene; V was cut back by 7 bases and J by 6 bases.

V gene TRBV6-4 combines with J gene TRBJ2-2, with D possibly matching TRBD1 (5 bases). The CDR3 loop spans 14 amino acids. Deletions cut 6 bases from V and 2 bases from J, with 10 bases between. CDR1 is MRHNA, CDR2 SNTAGT, per germline. DNA for the CDR3: TGTGCCAGCAGGGCAACAGGAAACACCGGGGAGCTGTTTTTT. Protein: CASRATGNTGELFF.

The chain carries TRBV6-6 and TRBJ1-4; a possible D gene is TRBD1 (5 bases). The CDR3 runs to 15 residues. Germline lookup yields CDR1 MNHNY and CDR2 SVGAGI (reference sequence). Trimming shortened V by 7 bases and J by 1 base, and 13 bases separated the two germline ends. The CDR3 loop reads CASIASGGTNEKLFF. As DNA, the CDR3 is TGTGCCAGCATCGCGTCGGGGGGAACTAATGAAAAACTGTTTTTT.